The 27 T cell receptor beta chains reported below all come from one sample, sequenced in a study of siplizumab effects on memory and regulatory T cells. Assay used: immunoSEQ multiplex PCR; TCRdb lists only in-frame clones, some missing. The data hold 85,000 or so clones, with more than 85% observed a single time. Input material: CD8+ T cells sorted from blood. These receptor sequences come from a human donor in good health.

The CDR3 DNA reads TGTGCCAGCAGCTGGACTAGCGGGAGGTCGGATGAGCAGTTCTTC. It encodes CASSWTSGRSDEQFF. V gene TRBV7-9 combines with J gene TRBJ2-1; 14 bases align to TRBD2. Germline assignment: CDR1 SEHNR and CDR2 FQNEAQ (reference sequence). V lost 4 bases, J lost 8 bases, and 4 bases stayed unmatched. The CDR3 totals 15 residues. Full variable domain (outside the CDR3, taken from reference TRBV7-9 and TRBJ2-1): DTGVSQNPRHKITKRGQNVTFRCDPISEHNRLYWYRQTLGQGPEFLTYFQNEAQLEKSRLLSDRFSAERPKGSFSTLEIQRTEQGDSAMYLCASSWTSGRSDEQFFGPGTRLTVL.

V and J are TRBV11-2 and TRBJ2-1; 7 bases fit TRBD1. Trimming took 1 base from V and 6 from J; bases not matched to a gene: 15. The CDR3 is 18 residues long. CDR1 and CDR2 (germline): SGHAT, FQNNGV. CDR3 region: CASSLGPARHRGSNEQFF. The CDR3 DNA reads as TGTGCCAGCAGCTTAGGGCCAGCCCGGCACAGGGGTTCCAATGAGCAGTTCTTC.

The V gene is TRBV2, the J gene TRBJ2-7, with D tentatively TRBD2 (6 bases). Germline V gene sequence: CDR1 SNHLY, CDR2 FYNNEI. The CDR3 is 15 residues long. V lost 6 bases and J 0 bases, leaving 15 bases between the germline ends. DNA of the CDR3: TGTGCCAGCAGAGCCTATAGCGGCTTCTCCTACGAGCAGTACTTC. Its translation: CASRAYSGFSYEQYF.

This chain joins TRBV28 and TRBJ1-4, with 7 bases aligning to TRBD1. The CDR3 runs to 13 residues. Germline V lookup: CDR1 MDHEN, CDR2 SYDVKM. Trimming removed 10 bases from V and 7 bases from J; junction bases left unmatched: 9. CDR3 bases: TGTGCCACTGAGACAGGGAACGGTGAAAAACTGTTTTTT. It is translated as CATETGNGEKLFF.

V is TRBV7-9 and J is TRBJ2-7; possible D gene TRBD2, 6 bases. This CDR3 contains 15 residues. The germline gives CDR1 SEHNR, CDR2 FQNEAQ (reference sequence). The V end lost 5 bases, the J end lost 3 bases, and 17 bases lay between the germline ends. CDR3 DNA sequence: TGTGCCAGCAGCCAAGGGTTAGCGGCGTACTACGAGCAGTACTTC. Its translation is CASSQGLAAYYEQYF. The full variable domain, its missing parts supplied by reference TRBV7-9 and TRBJ2-7, is DTGVSQNPRHKITKRGQNVTFRCDPISEHNRLYWYRQTLGQGPEFLTYFQNEAQLEKSRLLSDRFSAERPKGSFSTLEIQRTEQGDSAMYLCASSQGLAAYYEQYFGPGTRLTVT.

In this sample, this clone turned up once. This chain uses TRBV5-4 with TRBJ2-5; no clear D gene. The germline V gene encodes CDR1 SGHNT and CDR2 YYREEE (reference sequence). CDR3 length: 14 amino acids. Trimming left V 0 bases short and J 2 bases short, with 8 bases between. CDR3 sequence: CASSLDSVQETQYF. CDR3 nucleotide sequence: TGTGCCAGCAGCTTGGATTCCGTTCAAGAGACCCAGTACTTC.

This clone was seen a handful of times. The chain recombines TRBV4-1 with TRBJ2-1, with 8 bases fitting TRBD2. V lost 0 bases to trimming and J lost 4 bases; unmatched junction nucleotides: 2. The CDR3 has 15 residues. CDR1 MGHRA and CDR2 YSYEKL come from the germline V gene. CDR3 nucleotides: TGCGCCAGCAGCCAAGACCAGCGGGGGTACAATGAGCAGTTCTTC. This translates into CASSQDQRGYNEQFF.

This rearrangement joins TRBV19 to TRBJ2-7; 16 nucleotides line up with TRBD2. Germline lookup yields CDR1 LNHDA and CDR2 SQIVND (reference sequence). Unmatched junction bases numbered 9, after V lost 6 bases and J lost 4 bases. The CDR3 extends over 17 amino acids. The CDR3 loop is CASSPGLAGGPPYEQYF. The CDR3 DNA reads as TGTGCCAGTAGCCCGGGACTAGCGGGAGGGCCTCCATACGAGCAGTACTTC.

V usage is TRBV7-9 and J usage is TRBJ2-1; D is undetermined. Germline loops: CDR1 SEHNR, CDR2 FQNEAQ (reference sequence). V lost 5 bases, J lost 5 bases, and 10 bases lay in between. This CDR3 is built from 13 residues. The CDR3 is CASSPKDHNEQFF. CDR3 in DNA: TGTGCCAGCAGCCCAAAGGACCACAATGAGCAGTTCTTC. Combining the CDR3 with reference TRBV7-9 and TRBJ2-1 gives the whole variable domain DTGVSQNPRHKITKRGQNVTFRCDPISEHNRLYWYRQTLGQGPEFLTYFQNEAQLEKSRLLSDRFSAERPKGSFSTLEIQRTEQGDSAMYLCASSPKDHNEQFFGPGTRLTVL.

The V call is TRBV27, the J call TRBJ2-5; no definite D call. This CDR3 contains 15 residues. Trimming took 5 bases from V and 1 from J, leaving 14 bases between them. Germline CDR1 reads MNHEY; CDR2 reads SMNVEV (reference sequence). CDR3 in amino acids: CASSPYAAAQETQYF. The DNA of the CDR3 is TGTGCCAGCAGTCCCTATGCGGCGGCCCAAGAGACCCAGTACTTC.

This clone was counted a single time. The rearrangement joins TRBV4-1 to TRBJ2-2; 14 bases are a match to TRBD2. V lost 4 bases, J lost 3 bases, and 4 bases stayed unmatched. CDR3 length: 17 residues. Germline CDR1 is MGHRA and CDR2 is YSYEKL. CDR3 sequence: CASSPRLAGGYTGELFF. In DNA form, the CDR3 reads TGCGCCAGCAGCCCTCGACTAGCGGGAGGGTACACCGGGGAGCTGTTTTTT.

As regards this clone: Germline is not matched at one junction end, which may reflect a read error. The chain recombines TRBV7-7 with TRBJ2-7; TRBD1 matches at 9 bases. The V gene's germline CDR1 is SSHAT and CDR2 FNYEAQ (reference sequence). CDR3 length: 16 residues. Here the CDR3 DNA reads TGTGCTAGCAGCGCAGGGACAGGGATTTTTGCCTACGAGCAGTACTTC. It codes for CASSAGTGIFAYEQYF.

The V gene is TRBV7-3, the J gene TRBJ2-1; D possibly corresponds to TRBD1 (5 bases). This CDR3 has 16 amino acids. The germline gives CDR1 SGHTA, CDR2 FQGTGA. The ends were cut back, 1 base at V and 7 bases at J, with 17 bases in the middle. CDR3 loop: CASSLNGRVSVNEQFF. The DNA for the CDR3 is TGTGCCAGCAGCTTAAATGGCAGGGTATCAGTGAATGAGCAGTTCTTC.

The count of this clone is one. The chain is built from TRBV10-2 and TRBJ2-7; D may correspond to TRBD1 or TRBD2 (5 bases each). The V end was cut by 1 base, the J end by 5 bases, with 18 bases between. This CDR3 is built from 16 residues. Germline V CDR1 and CDR2: WSHSY, SAAADI. CDR3 coding DNA: TGCGCCAGCAGTGAGTACGGACATCAGCTGGGGGACGAGCAGTACTTC. This sequence encodes CASSEYGHQLGDEQYF.

The rearrangement joins TRBV19 to TRBJ2-1; TRBD2 agrees at 7 bases. The V segment lost 1 base and the J segment 3 bases; nucleotides outside the gene matches: 9. CDR1 and CDR2 (germline): LNHDA, SQIVND (reference sequence). The CDR3 totals 17 residues. CDR3 bases: TGTGCCAGTAGTATAGTTCTGACTAGCAGATACTACAATGAGCAGTTCTTC. It encodes CASSIVLTSRYYNEQFF.

J is TRBJ2-1 and V is TRBV4-1; D unclear. The CDR3 length is 13 residues. CDR1 MGHRA and CDR2 YSYEKL come from the germline V gene. V gave up 4 bases and J gave up 5 bases, with 9 bases separating them. Written as DNA, the CDR3 is TGCGCCAGCAGCCGGCCTCTAGACAATGAGCAGTTCTTC. Translation: CASSRPLDNEQFF.

This chain links TRBV6-5 with TRBJ1-2, with TRBD1 matching over 10 bases. V was pared by 4 bases and J by 8 bases, with 13 bases of the junction left unmatched. This CDR3 is built from 16 residues. Germline assignment: CDR1 MNHEY and CDR2 SVGAGI. The CDR3: CASSFQSSGTGDGYTF. CDR3 nucleotides: TGTGCCAGCAGTTTCCAAAGTTCCGGGACAGGGGACGGCTACACCTTC.

The chain couples TRBV5-1 to TRBJ2-7, with D perhaps TRBD2 (7 bases). Per the germline V gene, CDR1 is SGHRS and CDR2 is YFSETQ. Trimming pared 4 bases from V and 4 bases from J, leaving 21 bases between. This CDR3 has 16 amino acids. The CDR3 reads CASSPTGRREVYEQYF. CDR3 sequence (DNA): TGCGCCAGCAGCCCCACAGGGCGTCGGGAGGTATACGAGCAGTACTTC. Full variable domain (missing parts from reference TRBV5-1 and TRBJ2-7): KAGVTQTPRYLIKTRGQQVTLSCSPISGHRSVSWYQQTPGQGLQFLFEYFSETQRNKGNFPGRFSGRQFSNSRSEMNVSTLELGDSALYLCASSPTGRREVYEQYFGPGTRLTVT.

This chain uses TRBV6-1 with TRBJ2-3; a possible D gene is TRBD1 (6 bases). V lost 2 bases to trimming and J lost 2 bases, with 11 bases between them. CDR3 length: 15 amino acids. Germline CDR1 MNHNS, CDR2 SASEGT. For the CDR3, the DNA is TGTGCCAGCAGTGAACAGGGGTGGGCCACAGATACGCAGTATTTT. Residues: CASSEQGWATDTQYF.

The chain joins TRBV9 to TRBJ1-3; D is ambiguous. Germline CDR1 and CDR2: SGDLS and YYNGEE. Trimming removed 4 bases from V and 0 bases from J, with 5 bases in between. CDR3 length equals 13 residues. The CDR3 loop reads CASSPSSGNTIYF. In DNA form, the CDR3 reads TGTGCCAGCAGCCCGAGCTCTGGAAACACCATATATTTT.

Here the CDR3 reads CASSYQSFDEAFF. The CDR3 DNA reads TGCGCCAGCAGCTACCAATCTTTTGATGAAGCTTTCTTT. This rearrangement joins TRBV5-1 to TRBJ1-1, with D uncertain. CDR1 and CDR2 from the germline V gene are SGHRS and YFSETQ. CDR3 length: 13 amino acids. Trimming removed 3 bases at V and 7 bases at J, with 13 bases between.

As to this clone: Additional DNA sequences in this sample encode the identical CDR3. The V gene is TRBV19, the J gene TRBJ2-1; D ambiguous. Germline CDR1 is LNHDA and CDR2 is SQIVND (reference sequence). The V and J ends lost 3 bases and 0 bases respectively, with 9 bases between them. This CDR3 contains 15 residues. The CDR3 region has the DNA TGTGCCAGTAGTATTGGCGGTCGCTCCTACAATGAGCAGTTCTTC. It codes for CASSIGGRSYNEQFF.

This chain uses TRBV9 with TRBJ2-3; 10 bases map to TRBD2. V shed 4 bases, J shed 6 bases, and the junction held 11 bases outside the gene matches. Germline V CDR1 and CDR2: SGDLS, YYNGEE. This CDR3 has 16 residues. Here the CDR3 reads CASSTGSSGSHDTQYF. CDR3 nucleotides: TGTGCCAGCAGCACCGGTTCTAGCGGGAGCCACGATACGCAGTATTTT.

The CDR3 DNA is TGTGCCAGCAGCTTATATAAGGCCAGGGACGGGCAGCCCCAGCATTTT. Amino acids: CASSLYKARDGQPQHF. V and J are TRBV7-8 and TRBJ1-5; a possible D gene is TRBD1 (5 bases). CDR3 length: 16 amino acids. V was clipped by 2 bases and J by 7 bases, with 18 bases between them. Germline CDR1 and CDR2: SGHVS and FQNEAQ. Full variable domain (missing parts from reference TRBV7-8 and TRBJ1-5): GAGVSQSPRYKVAKRGQDVALRCDPISGHVSLFWYQQALGQGPEFLTYFQNEAQLDKSGLPSDRFFAERPEGSVSTLKIQRTQQEDSAVYLCASSLYKARDGQPQHFGDGTRLSIL.

This clone was seen a handful of times. For the CDR3, the DNA is TGTGCCAGTATGTGGGGTACGAACACCGGGGAGCTGTTTTTT. Amino acids: CASMWGTNTGELFF. The V gene is TRBV19, the J gene TRBJ2-2; the D is unclear. The germline V and J ends were trimmed by 7 bases and 0 bases, with 9 bases remaining between them. The CDR3 extends over 14 amino acids. Germline values: CDR1 LNHDA, CDR2 SQIVND (reference sequence).

As for this clone: One junction end does not reproduce the germline sequence, and a read error may be involved. The chain couples TRBV6-6 to TRBJ2-3; 11 bases align to TRBD2. The CDR3 extends over 14 amino acids. Germline V gene sequence: CDR1 MNHNY, CDR2 SVGAGI (reference sequence). CDR3 in DNA: TGTGCCAGCAGTACGAGAGGACTAGCGGGCTTTAAGGATTTT. Translation gives CASSTRGLAGFKDF.

This clone is classed as medium-sized (0.01 to 0.1%). The CDR3 DNA is TGTGCCAGCAGTTTAAGACCAGAACACGAGCAGTACTTC. Its translation is CASSLRPEHEQYF. The V and J genes are TRBV28 and TRBJ2-7; D is ambiguous. V was trimmed by 2 bases and J by 5 bases, leaving 10 bases between them. Germline values: CDR1 MDHEN, CDR2 SYDVKM. This CDR3 is 13 amino acids long.